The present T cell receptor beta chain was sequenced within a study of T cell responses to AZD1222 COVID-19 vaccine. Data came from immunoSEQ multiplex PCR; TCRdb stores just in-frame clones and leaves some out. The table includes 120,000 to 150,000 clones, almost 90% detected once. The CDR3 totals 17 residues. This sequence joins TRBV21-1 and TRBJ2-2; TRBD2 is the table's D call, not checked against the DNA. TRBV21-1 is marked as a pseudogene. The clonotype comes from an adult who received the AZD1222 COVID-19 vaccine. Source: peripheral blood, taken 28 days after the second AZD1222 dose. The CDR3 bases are TGTGCCAGCAGCAAAGCAGGCCAGAGGAAAGGCACCGGGGAGCTGTTTTTT. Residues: CASSKAGQRKGTGELFF.